Given below is one TCR beta chain in context. A read error may be the cause here, since a much bigger clone is one base away. With around 600 ng used per sample, the template was genomic DNA from bulk tumor. In surgery, several biopsies were collected from each primary tumor at widely spaced sites. These patients got curative surgery after being newly diagnosed with untreated non-small cell lung cancer. Donation came from patients with newly diagnosed non-small cell lung cancer who were having surgery with curative intent. The data were obtained in a study of immune heterogeneity within non-small cell lung tumors. Deletions cut 9 bases from V and 5 bases from J, with 17 bases between. Germline CDR1 LNHDA, CDR2 SQIVND (reference sequence). The CDR3 spans 14 residues. Multiplex PCR (32 V and 13 J primers) was used to amplify the TCR beta CDR3. MiXCR was run by TCRdb on the multiplex PCR reads, yielding one entry per CDR3 protein. The repertoire includes around 10,000 distinct CDR3 sequences, around 30% of them detected once, and 13% sits in the top ten.

This receptor was identified in a man aged 50 to 60 with non-small cell lung cancer. The gene calls are TRBV19 and TRBJ2-1; no definite D call. The sample was lung tumor tissue. CDR3 amino acids: CASRVVAPNNEQFF. CDR3 in DNA: TGTGCCAGCAGAGTTGTGGCGCCCAACAATGAGCAGTTCTTC. The whole variable domain, filled in from reference TRBV19 and TRBJ2-1, reads DGGITQSPKYLFRKEGQNVTLSCEQNLNHDAMYWYRQDPGQGLRLIYYSQIVNDFQKGDIAEGYSVSREKKESFPLTVTSAQKNPTAFYLCASRVVAPNNEQFFGPGTRLTVL.